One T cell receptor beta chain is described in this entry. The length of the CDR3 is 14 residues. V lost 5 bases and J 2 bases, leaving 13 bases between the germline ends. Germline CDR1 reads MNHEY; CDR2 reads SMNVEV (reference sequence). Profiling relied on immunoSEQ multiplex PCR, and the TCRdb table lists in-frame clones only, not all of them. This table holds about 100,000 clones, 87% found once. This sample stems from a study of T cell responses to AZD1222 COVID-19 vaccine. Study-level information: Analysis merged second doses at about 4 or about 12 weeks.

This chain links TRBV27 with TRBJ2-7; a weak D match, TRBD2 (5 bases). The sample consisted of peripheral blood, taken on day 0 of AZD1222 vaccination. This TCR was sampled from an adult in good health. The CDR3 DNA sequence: TGTGCCAGCAGTCCCTGGACTGCGGCCTACGAGCAGTACTTC. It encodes CASSPWTAAYEQYF.